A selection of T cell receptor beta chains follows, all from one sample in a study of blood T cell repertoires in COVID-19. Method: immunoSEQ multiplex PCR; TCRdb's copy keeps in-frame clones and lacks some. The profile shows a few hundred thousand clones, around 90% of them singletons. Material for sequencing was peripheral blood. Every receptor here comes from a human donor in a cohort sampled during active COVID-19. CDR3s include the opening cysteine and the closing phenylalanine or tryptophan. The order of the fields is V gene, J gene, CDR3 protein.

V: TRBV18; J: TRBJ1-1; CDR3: CASSPSQGWDTEAFF
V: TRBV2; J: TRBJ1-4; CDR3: CASSEALPGRGSNEKLFF
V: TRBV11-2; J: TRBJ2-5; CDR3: CASSRERELQETQYF
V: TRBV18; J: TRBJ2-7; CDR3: CASSRSRDRVDEQYF
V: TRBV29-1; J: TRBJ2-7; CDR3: CSVVGTSGIYEQYF
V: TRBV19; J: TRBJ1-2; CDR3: CASSSLTGSPYGYTF
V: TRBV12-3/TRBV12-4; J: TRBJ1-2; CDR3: CASSTGPYGYTF
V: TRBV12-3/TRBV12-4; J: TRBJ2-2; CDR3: CASSRRESGELFF
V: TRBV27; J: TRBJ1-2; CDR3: CASSPRTGEGYTF
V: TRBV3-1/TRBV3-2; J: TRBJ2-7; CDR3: CASSQDLIAGFEQYF
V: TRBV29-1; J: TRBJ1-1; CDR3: CSVDRQGARAEAFF
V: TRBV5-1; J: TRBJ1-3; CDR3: CASSSTGQAPSGNTIYF
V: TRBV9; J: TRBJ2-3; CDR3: CASSPGLVPDTQYF
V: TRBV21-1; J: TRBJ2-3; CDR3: CASSKRFTDTQYF
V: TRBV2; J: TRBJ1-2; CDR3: CASSEEGQDRYGYTF
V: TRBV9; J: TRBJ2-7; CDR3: CASSVGTGAISYEQYF
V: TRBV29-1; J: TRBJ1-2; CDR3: CSVERDREYGYTF
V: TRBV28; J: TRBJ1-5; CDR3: CASGTSNSNQPQHF
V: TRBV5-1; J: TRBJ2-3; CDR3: CASSVNRGDTQYF
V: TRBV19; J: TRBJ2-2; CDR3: CASSVGLSATGPGELFF
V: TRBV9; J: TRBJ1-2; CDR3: CASSVGGGEIYGYTF
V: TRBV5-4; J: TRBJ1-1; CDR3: CASSEGQRMNTEAFF
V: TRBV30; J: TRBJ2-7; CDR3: CAWSVGEGQNYEQYF
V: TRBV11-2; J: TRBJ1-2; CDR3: CASSLYRGREDGYTF
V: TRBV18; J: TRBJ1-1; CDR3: CASSPRQGYNTEAFF